This record covers a single T cell receptor (beta chain). Its specific antigen is unknown. Base qualities are not provided; no much larger clone lies one nucleotide away. The data were taken from a study of blood T cell repertoires in COVID-19 (dated by TCRdb to the early 2020s). Describing the broader study: The collaborator samples originated in the United States, Italy and Spain and spanned the acute and convalescent phases of COVID-19. The repertoires were made available in a free public database intended to serve as a resource for research on the immune response to SARS-CoV-2. The dataset comprised deeply sampled blood TCRbeta repertoires from subjects exposed to, actively infected with, or recovered from COVID-19. Where available, HLA class I and class II types were taken from metadata supplied by the sample provider and were not determined by assay-based typing. A de-identified subject ID, COVID-19 status, age in years and sex were almost always included in the sample metadata. The samples were drawn from the first 160 participants of the ongoing ImmuneRACE study and from 1,254 subjects provided by 6 global collaborators. The prospective study material was composed of cDNA or gDNA derived from T cells, B-cell-depleted T cells, or PBMCs. Broad study findings and their caveats: The amount of clinical and demographic metadata varied by source and participant and was provided uncurated.

In the germline V gene, CDR1 corresponds to SGDLS and CDR2 to YYNGEE. From V the trimming removes 0 bases and from J it removes 5 bases, while the gene matches leave 6 bases of the junction unaccounted for. The CDR3 goes from the cysteine to the phenylalanine over 16 residues. Only the CDR3 region is kept as DNA, spanning 48 bases read in frame from base 1. Participants in the prospective study were enrolled through a virtual design, were aged about 18 to 100 years, and lived in approximately 25 United States geographic areas. To assign participants to cohorts, the prospective study relied on clinical history that participants themselves reported in a screening survey and a study questionnaire. Recovered participants in ImmuneRACE Cohort 3 were defined as having two consecutive negative NP/OP PCR tests, clearance from a healthcare professional, or resolution of symptoms. Each participant in the prospective study had whole blood, serum and a nasopharyngeal or oropharyngeal swab collected by mobile phlebotomists. Over a 2-month period, participants in the prospective study had the option of providing additional blood draws and questionnaires. Prospective study blood samples were shipped either frozen or at room temperature before DNA extraction.

TCRbeta CDR3 regions were amplified from genomic DNA using the immunoSEQ Assay, a bias-controlled multiplex PCR. For the original study's pipeline: The number of nucleated cells in each sample was estimated by amplification of reference gene primers within the assay. To quantify the absolute abundance of each unique TCRbeta CDR3 rearrangement, sequence reads were collapsed and filtered. For each sample, productive Simpson clonality was calculated by taking the square root of Simpson's diversity index across productive rearrangements. The table comes from immuneACCESS by way of TCRdb, which keeps in-frame sequences with V and J called. Part of the clones is missing from these tables; in studies checked, under half for an unresolved V gene and the rest for unknown reasons. V and J calls plus clone size are reproduced from that table; the DNA served to infer D and trimming. The sample includes hundreds of thousands of clones, with roughly 91% observed a single time. In total, the top ten clones hold 8.8% of the sample.

Sample: PBMCs or T cells enriched from blood (not recorded which). The rearrangement joined TRBV9 to TRBJ2-1; a stretch of 9 junction bases matches TRBD2. This TCR was sampled from a man aged 40-50 years who had recovered from COVID-19. The sequenced DNA is TGTGCCAGCAGCGTAGGGCGACTAGCGGTTAACAATGAGCAGTTCTTC. It translates to CASSVGRLAVNNEQFF.